This TCR beta chain was observed in a study of CD8 T cells in Susac syndrome. Reverse transcription of roughly 0.5 to 1 ug RNA was performed with random hexamers. Amplification of the TCR beta CDR3 was carried out by immunoSEQ multiplex PCR, which spanned a total of 54 Vbeta and 13 Jbeta segments. TCRdb passed the immunoSEQ multiplex PCR reads through MiXCR, listing each CDR3 protein once. The sample carries 110,000 or so distinct CDR3 sequences, 85% to 95% recorded once. CD8+ and CD4+ T cells from blood underwent TCR beta sequencing, which was carried out in a high-throughput format. While serving as controls, healthy donors were matched for age and sex. CD8+ and CD4+ T cells were negatively isolated; TEMRA cells were FACS-enriched. What was sequenced was CD4+ T cells from PBMCs. The receptor's source is a human donor in good health.

In DNA form, the CDR3 reads TGTGCCAGCAGCGAATGGGTGGGCGGTCTCGAAGGCGGCTACACCTTC. This codes for CASSEWVGGLEGGYTF. The chain carries TRBV2 and TRBJ1-2; D not resolved. CDR1 is SNHLY and CDR2 is FYNNEI in the germline V gene. Trimming removed 6 bases from V and 8 bases from J, with 25 bases in between. The CDR3 spans 16 residues.